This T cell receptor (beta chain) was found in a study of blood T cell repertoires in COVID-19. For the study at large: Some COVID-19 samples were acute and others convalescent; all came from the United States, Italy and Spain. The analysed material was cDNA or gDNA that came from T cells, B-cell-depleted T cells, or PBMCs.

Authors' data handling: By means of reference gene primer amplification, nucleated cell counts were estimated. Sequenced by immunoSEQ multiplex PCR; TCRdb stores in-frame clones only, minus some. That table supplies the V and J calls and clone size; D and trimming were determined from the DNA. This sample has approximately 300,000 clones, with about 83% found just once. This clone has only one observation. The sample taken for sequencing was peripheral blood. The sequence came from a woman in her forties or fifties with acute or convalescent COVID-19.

CDR3 loop: CASSLGLASYGYTF. The CDR3 coding sequence is TGTGCCAGCAGCTTAGGGCTTGCCAGCTATGGCTACACCTTC. The V gene is TRBV7-2, the J gene TRBJ1-2; D gene uncertain. Germline CDR1 SGHTA, CDR2 FQGNSA. Deletions cut 1 base from V and 4 bases from J, with 10 bases between. The CDR3 extends over 14 amino acids.